This T cell receptor (beta chain) emerged from a study of T cells in Graves' hyperthyroidism and ophthalmopathy. Study-level results: Stable hyperthyroidism was told apart from ophthalmopathy by a model built on 13 V-J features.

RNA transcripts gave rise to amplified TCR beta CDR3 regions. TCR CDR3 regions were first amplified by RT-PCR with HTBI primers. Each CDR3 protein is one row after TCRdb ran MiXCR on the multiplex PCR reads. The data show roughly 500,000 distinct CDR3 sequences, about 24% seen once. This clonotype appeared a single time. The antigen is not known. The source of this sequence is a woman under 40 with Graves' ophthalmopathy. The sample taken for sequencing was blood.

The CDR3, as DNA: TGTGCCAGCAGCCCCCGGTCCTTAGGGGGAACCCAGTACTTC. It codes for CASSPRSLGGTQYF. This rearrangement joins TRBV7-6 to TRBJ2-5; tentative D call: TRBD1 (6 bases). Per the germline V gene, CDR1 is SGHVS and CDR2 is FNYEAQ. Trimming removed 5 bases from V and 8 bases from J, with 18 bases in between. This CDR3 is 14 amino acids long. The full variable domain, its missing parts supplied by reference TRBV7-6 and TRBJ2-5, is GAGVSQSPRYKVTKRGQDVALRCDPISGHVSLYWYRQALGQGPEFLTYFNYEAQQDKSGLPNDRFSAERPEGSISTLTIQRTEQRDSAMYRCASSPRSLGGTQYFGPGTRLLVL.